One sample yielded the 6 T cell receptor beta chains listed below, sequenced in a study of blood T cells in healthy people across ages. It was with a sample-barcoded 5' primer and a J-beta primer mix that a second PCR of roughly 7 to 12 cycles was run. MiXCR was run by TCRdb on the 5' RACE reads, yielding one entry per CDR3 protein. Of approximately 790,000 distinct CDR3 sequences listed, approximately 65% are singletons. The specimen sequenced was blood. Receptors were obtained from a man under 40 in good health.

This clonotype was recorded a few times. The chain links TRBV2 to TRBJ2-1, with TRBD1 as a possible D gene (5 bases). Per the germline V gene, CDR1 is SNHLY and CDR2 is FYNNEI. The CDR3 has 14 residues. Trimming cost V 5 bases and J 5 bases, with 13 bases left between them. The CDR3 loop is CASSRVRVDNEQFF. As DNA, the CDR3 is TGTGCCAGCAGTAGGGTCAGGGTCGACAATGAGCAGTTCTTC.

The chain recombines TRBV27 with TRBJ1-4, with TRBD1 matching over 9 bases. After removal of 3 bases from V and 8 bases from J, the junction contained 10 bases not matched to a gene. Germline CDR1 reads MNHEY; CDR2 reads SMNVEV (reference sequence). The CDR3 is 16 residues long. This CDR3 reads CASSFTLGDRVEKLFF. CDR3 coding DNA: TGTGCCAGCAGTTTCACCCTTGGGGACAGGGTAGAAAAACTGTTTTTT.

The chain couples TRBV29-1 to TRBJ2-5; D possibly corresponds to TRBD1 (5 bases). From germline, CDR1 is SQVTM and CDR2 ANQGSEA. This CDR3 has 12 amino acids. V lost 8 bases and J lost 3, with 13 bases in between. The CDR3 sequence is CSSQGGEETQYF. The CDR3 DNA follows: TGCAGCTCCCAGGGTGGGGAAGAGACCCAGTACTTC.

A remark on this clonotype: At one end, the junction sequence differs from germline, possibly due to a read error. The rearrangement joins TRBV4-2 to TRBJ2-7; 7 nucleotides match TRBD1. CDR3 length equals 12 residues. CDR1 is LGHNA and CDR2 is YNFKEQ in the germline V gene. CDR3 sequence reads: CATSQDRDEQYF. CDR3 bases: TGTGCCACCAGCCAAGACAGGGACGAGCAGTACTTC.

This clonotype was seen more than once but under ten times. The gene calls are TRBV7-2 and TRBJ2-1; D is possibly TRBD2 (5 bases). Per the germline V gene, CDR1 is SGHTA and CDR2 is FQGNSA. Trimming cost V 5 bases and J 5 bases, with 16 bases left between them. This CDR3 comprises 15 residues. The CDR3 DNA reads as TGTGCCAGCAGCAAGGGCGGACTGAGGAACAATGAGCAGTTCTTC. Translated: CASSKGGLRNNEQFF.

The V gene is TRBV28, the J gene TRBJ2-5, with a weak D call TRBD1 (5 bases). The CDR3 covers 13 residues. CDR1 and CDR2 from the germline V gene are MDHEN and SYDVKM. Trimming removed 5 bases at V and 9 bases at J, with 16 bases between. CDR3 DNA sequence: TGTGCCAGCAGTGAAGGGGCTCCTAGGGCCCAGTACTTC. The encoded protein is CASSEGAPRAQYF.